This TCR beta chain emerged from a study of circulating and synovial CD4+ cells in juvenile arthritis. Sequenced samples came from active juvenile idiopathic arthritis patients. The assay was immunoSEQ multiplex PCR, and TCRdb's table has in-frame clones only and misses some. Counted here are 30,000 to 40,000 clones, about 95% occurring once; the ten biggest clones make up 0.6% to 0.8%. The germline V gene encodes CDR1 MNHNS and CDR2 SASEGT. Unmatched junction bases numbered 5, after V lost 5 bases and J lost 5 bases. The CDR3 is made up of 13 amino acids. The receptor's source is a human donor with juvenile idiopathic arthritis. The genes are TRBV6-1 and TRBJ2-5, with 7 bases lining up with TRBD1. The material sequenced was CD4+ T cells from blood. The CDR3 sequence is CASSSTGMETQYF. The CDR3 region has the DNA TGTGCCAGCAGTTCGACAGGGATGGAGACCCAGTACTTC.